Below, 5 T cell receptor beta chains from the same sample are listed, as sequenced in a study of T cell changes during pregnancy in multiple sclerosis. Using immunoSEQ multiplex PCR, the repertoire was profiled, and TCRdb retains in-frame clones only, with some absent. The data contain roughly 40,000 clones, roughly 80% of them singletons. Material: CD4+ T cells from peripheral blood mononuclear cells, obtained before pregnancy. These receptors originate from a female donor with multiple sclerosis, enrolled in a pregnancy study.

The V and J genes are TRBV27 and TRBJ2-1; 8 bases agree with TRBD2. Per germline, CDR1 MNHEY and CDR2 SMNVEV (reference sequence). The J segment lost 0 bases and the V segment lost 5 bases, leaving 3 bases of the junction unmatched. This CDR3 has 15 amino acids. The CDR3: CASSRSGSSYNEQFF. CDR3 in DNA: TGTGCCAGCAGTAGGAGCGGGAGCTCCTACAATGAGCAGTTCTTC.

The count of this clone is one. J is TRBJ1-3 and V is TRBV9, with 9 positions matching TRBD1. The CDR3 consists of 15 residues. Trimming removed 0 bases from V and 4 bases from J; junction bases left unmatched: 2. CDR1 is SGDLS, CDR2 YYNGEE, per germline. In DNA, the CDR3 is TGTGCCAGCAGCGTAGGACAGGGGGACGGAAACACCATATATTTT. Its protein product is CASSVGQGDGNTIYF.

The rearrangement uses TRBV4-2 and TRBJ1-3; D ambiguous. The germline CDR1 and CDR2 sequences are LGHNA and YNFKEQ. Trimming shortened V by 0 bases and J by 0 bases, and 12 bases separated the two germline ends. The CDR3 consists of 17 residues. DNA for the CDR3: TGTGCCAGCAGCCAAGATCCCCAACAGAGCTCTGGAAACACCATATATTTT. Translating it yields CASSQDPQQSSGNTIYF.

The V gene is TRBV30, the J gene TRBJ1-1, with D uncertain. The CDR3 runs to 14 residues. V lost 3 bases to trimming and J lost 5 bases, with 16 bases between them. Germline CDR1 and CDR2: GTSNPN and SVGIG (reference sequence). The CDR3 reads CAWSREAGGTEAFF. Here the CDR3 DNA reads TGTGCCTGGAGCCGCGAGGCAGGAGGGACTGAAGCTTTCTTT.

V and J are TRBV6-1 and TRBJ1-5, with TRBD1 as a possible D gene (5 bases). The germline gives CDR1 MNHNS, CDR2 SASEGT. V lost 6 bases, J lost 4 bases, and 10 bases lay in between. This CDR3 spans 13 amino acids. The CDR3 nucleotides read TGTGCCAGCAGGTCGGCAGGGAATCAGCCCCAGCATTTT. Amino acid sequence: CASRSAGNQPQHF.